This passage covers 31 T cell receptor beta chains from one sample sequenced in a study of cytomegalovirus exposure and HLA in healthy donors. Amplification used 60 Vbeta primers and 13 Jbeta primers. TCRdb keeps only in-frame clones here, not all; method: immunoSEQ multiplex PCR. Here the sample spans tens of thousands of clones, roughly 82% being singletons. The sequencing input was PBMCs. The receptors shown here come from a man younger than 35 in good health and CMV-seronegative.

This chain uses TRBV4-3 with TRBJ1-1, with D possibly TRBD1 on 6 matching bases. CDR1 and CDR2 from the germline V gene are LGHNA and YSLEER. CDR3 length: 16 residues. The ends were cut back, 0 bases at V and 4 bases at J, with 15 bases in the middle. The CDR3 nucleotides read TGCGCCAGCAGCCAAGATTTCCTACAGGGACGCACTGAAGCTTTCTTT. Its protein is CASSQDFLQGRTEAFF.

This clone was picked up a small number of times. The chain has TRBV28 and TRBJ1-1; D is unresolved. Germline V lookup: CDR1 MDHEN, CDR2 SYDVKM. V was pared by 6 bases and J by 3 bases, with 8 bases between. The CDR3 has 12 amino acids. CDR3 region: CASSPGYTEAFF. The CDR3 region has the DNA TGTGCCAGCAGCCCAGGTTACACTGAAGCTTTCTTT.

This rearrangement joins TRBV30 to TRBJ1-2; D is undetermined. The CDR3 is made up of 10 amino acids. The germline V gene encodes CDR1 GTSNPN and CDR2 SVGIG (reference sequence). Trimming stripped 4 bases from V and 6 bases from J, with 6 bases between. The CDR3 DNA is TGTGCCTGGAAGTGGCATGGCTACACCTTC. As protein: CAWKWHGYTF.

The chain joins TRBV19 to TRBJ2-6; 7 nucleotides match TRBD1. The V gene's germline CDR1 is LNHDA and CDR2 SQIVND (reference sequence). V lost 5 bases, J lost 2 bases, and 3 bases stayed unmatched. There are 15 residues in the CDR3. Here the CDR3 DNA reads TGTGCCAGTAGTGCGCAGGGGGCTGGGGCCAACGTCCTGACTTTC. Translating it yields CASSAQGAGANVLTF.

The chain joins TRBV29-1 to TRBJ2-7; D is uncertain. The germline V gene encodes CDR1 SQVTM and CDR2 ANQGSEA. This CDR3 region has 14 residues. V was cut by 4 bases and J by 3 bases, with 16 bases left in between. The chain's CDR3 is CSVGRGPPFYEQYF. The CDR3 nucleotides read TGCAGCGTTGGCCGAGGCCCGCCTTTCTACGAGCAGTACTTC.

The rearrangement joins TRBV6-1 to TRBJ2-7; TRBD1 matches 11 bases. CDR3 length: 15 residues. Germline lookup yields CDR1 MNHNS and CDR2 SASEGT. Trimming took 6 bases from V and 4 from J; bases not matched to a gene: 8. The CDR3 reads CASRDRTGGRYEQYF. CDR3 nucleotide sequence: TGTGCCAGCAGGGACCGGACAGGGGGCAGGTACGAGCAGTACTTC.

This rearrangement joins TRBV10-2 to TRBJ2-1; D is ambiguous. The germline V gene has CDR1 WSHSY and CDR2 SAAADI. The CDR3 has 13 amino acids. The V and J ends lost 5 bases and 5 bases respectively, with 10 bases between them. The CDR3 nucleotides are TGCGCCAGCAGTCCGAGCCCCCACAATGAGCAGTTCTTC. It codes for CASSPSPHNEQFF.

The chain uses TRBV7-8 and TRBJ1-2; TRBD1 aligns across 7 bases. This CDR3 contains 14 residues. Trimming at V came to 6 bases and at J to 5 bases, leaving 9 bases not matched to a gene. Germline loops: CDR1 SGHVS, CDR2 FQNEAQ. CDR3 loop: CASSSRLGQYGYTF. The CDR3 DNA reads as TGTGCCAGCAGTTCGAGGTTGGGACAGTATGGCTACACCTTC.

The chain uses TRBV9 and TRBJ1-4; the D gene is possibly TRBD1 (6 bases). The CDR3 contains 15 residues. V was shortened by 3 bases and J by 0 bases, with 9 bases between the two germline ends. From germline, CDR1 is SGDLS and CDR2 YYNGEE. This chain's CDR3 is CASSATGTTNEKLFF. Written as DNA, the CDR3 is TGTGCCAGCAGCGCGACAGGTACAACTAATGAAAAACTGTTTTTT.

The J gene is TRBJ1-3, the V gene TRBV7-3; the D gene is possibly TRBD1 (5 bases). Per germline, CDR1 SGHTA and CDR2 FQGTGA. This CDR3 contains 14 residues. V lost 5 bases and J lost 2, with 10 bases in between. The CDR3 sequence: CASSPAGPGNTIYF. CDR3 nucleotide sequence: TGTGCCAGCAGCCCCGCAGGGCCTGGAAACACCATATATTTT. The full variable domain, rest sourced from reference TRBV7-3 and TRBJ1-3, is GAGVSQTPSNKVTEKGKYVELRCDPISGHTALYWYRQSLGQGPEFLIYFQGTGAADDSGLPNDRFFAVRPEGSVSTLKIQRTERGDSAVYLCASSPAGPGNTIYFGEGSWLTVV.

The V gene is TRBV4-3, the J gene TRBJ1-1; D perhaps matches TRBD1 (6 bases). Trimming took 1 base from V and 1 from J, leaving 13 bases between them. This CDR3 has 16 amino acids. In germline, CDR1 is LGHNA, CDR2 YSLEER. In DNA form, the CDR3 reads TGCGCCAGCAGCCAAGGCGGGGGCCCGGGGAACACTGAAGCTTTCTTT. Protein product: CASSQGGGPGNTEAFF.

The gene calls are TRBV28 and TRBJ2-7, with TRBD1 as a possible D gene (6 bases). The CDR3 extends over 16 amino acids. V lost 6 bases and J lost 3, with 21 bases in between. Germline loops: CDR1 MDHEN, CDR2 SYDVKM. The CDR3 sequence: CASSPLGRQVNYEQYF. The CDR3 nucleotides read TGTGCCAGCAGCCCCCTTGGGAGACAGGTTAACTACGAGCAGTACTTC.

This chain uses TRBV4-2 with TRBJ2-5; 10 nucleotides agree with TRBD2. The end of the DNA fits TRBJ2-7 better, so the J call may be wrong. In germline, CDR1 is LGHNA, CDR2 YNFKEQ. The length of the CDR3 is 16 residues. The CDR3 is CASSRAAGGTPYEQYF. The CDR3 nucleotides read TGTGCCAGCAGCCGAGCAGCGGGGGGGACCCCCTACGAGCAGTACTTC.

The chain links TRBV7-3 to TRBJ2-5, with a tentative D call TRBD1 (5 bases). Looked up from germline, CDR1 is SGHTA and CDR2 is FQGTGA. The germline V and J ends were trimmed by 5 bases and 4 bases, with 17 bases remaining between them. This CDR3 contains 15 residues. The CDR3 bases are TGTGCCAGCAGCCCGGGCCTGGGGCTGGTAGAGACCCAGTACTTC. Translated: CASSPGLGLVETQYF.

The chain employs TRBV9 and TRBJ2-7; weak D call: TRBD1 (6 bases). The CDR3 totals 13 residues. With 3 bases removed from V and 3 bases from J, the gap between germline ends came to 10 bases. CDR1 and CDR2 (germline): SGDLS, YYNGEE. The chain's CDR3 is CASSETGDYEQYF. CDR3 sequence (DNA): TGTGCCAGCAGCGAGACAGGCGACTACGAGCAGTACTTC.

The gene calls are TRBV28 and TRBJ1-5; 7 nucleotides agree with TRBD1. The CDR3 is made up of 16 amino acids. The germline gives CDR1 MDHEN, CDR2 SYDVKM. After removal of 6 bases from V and 4 bases from J, the junction contained 12 bases not matched to a gene. CDR3 DNA sequence: TGTGCCAGCAGACCCGGGAACAGGGGATCTAATCAGCCCCAGCATTTT. Its translation is CASRPGNRGSNQPQHF.

The rearrangement joins TRBV27 to TRBJ1-1; D possibly corresponds to TRBD1 (6 bases). Deletions cut 4 bases from V and 0 bases from J, with 12 bases between. The CDR3 totals 15 residues. Germline loops: CDR1 MNHEY, CDR2 SMNVEV (reference sequence). CDR3 DNA: TGTGCCAGCAGTTCGGCGGGGGACATGAACACTGAAGCTTTCTTT. It yields the protein CASSSAGDMNTEAFF.

This clone was observed once. This chain uses TRBV4-1 with TRBJ1-2, with D possibly being TRBD1 (6 bases). The CDR3 sequence is 16 residues long. Germline CDR1 MGHRA, CDR2 YSYEKL. Trimming left V 3 bases short and J 0 bases short, with 14 bases between. The CDR3 region is CASSHDTGKANYGYTF. In nucleotides, the CDR3 is TGCGCCAGCAGCCACGACACAGGGAAAGCTAACTATGGCTACACCTTC.

The CDR3, as DNA: TGTGCCAGCAGCTTATCAGGCGGGGCGATCTATGGCTACACCTTC. Protein: CASSLSGGAIYGYTF. The genes are TRBV7-9 and TRBJ1-2; D may be TRBD1 (5 bases). This CDR3 is 15 amino acids long. The V and J ends lost 2 bases and 4 bases respectively, with 14 bases between them. The germline CDR1 and CDR2 sequences are SEHNR and FQNEAQ (reference sequence).

For the CDR3, the DNA is TGTGCCAGCAGCCGTAATACCTACGAGCAGTACTTC. This codes for CASSRNTYEQYF. J is TRBJ2-7 and V is TRBV7-9; no definite D call. V lost 5 bases and J lost 2, with 7 bases in between. The CDR3 extends over 12 amino acids. Germline lookup yields CDR1 SEHNR and CDR2 FQNEAQ (reference sequence). The complete variable domain, with remaining parts taken from reference TRBV7-9 and TRBJ2-7, reads DTGVSQNPRHKITKRGQNVTFRCDPISEHNRLYWYRQTLGQGPEFLTYFQNEAQLEKSRLLSDRFSAERPKGSFSTLEIQRTEQGDSAMYLCASSRNTYEQYFGPGTRLTVT.

V and J are TRBV27 and TRBJ2-7, with 7 bases aligning to TRBD1. The junction had 4 bases not matched to a gene; V was cut back by 5 bases and J by 6 bases. The CDR3 covers 12 residues. Germline CDR1 is MNHEY and CDR2 is SMNVEV (reference sequence). Here the CDR3 reads CASSPTGPEQYF. CDR3 DNA sequence: TGTGCCAGCAGTCCGACAGGGCCCGAGCAGTACTTC.

This clone was observed a handful of times. The chain couples TRBV7-8 to TRBJ1-1; D gene ambiguous. The V gene lost 5 bases and the J gene lost 1 base, with 11 bases spanning the gap. Germline V gene sequence: CDR1 SGHVS, CDR2 FQNEAQ. This CDR3 is 14 amino acids long. This CDR3 reads CASSLRRANTEAFF. CDR3 DNA sequence: TGTGCCAGCAGCCTCAGGAGGGCGAACACTGAAGCTTTCTTT.

The rearrangement joins TRBV25-1 to TRBJ1-2, with 7 bases fitting TRBD1. The CDR3 is 15 residues long. The J segment lost 4 bases and the V segment lost 0 bases, leaving 5 bases of the junction unmatched. In germline, CDR1 is MGHDK, CDR2 SYGVNS. CDR3 DNA sequence: TGTGCCAGCAGTGAATACGGGACAGCGGCCTATGGCTACACCTTC. Translation gives CASSEYGTAAYGYTF.

V is TRBV19 and J is TRBJ1-1; no clear D. CDR3 length: 11 amino acids. CDR1 and CDR2 (germline): LNHDA, SQIVND (reference sequence). V was pared by 6 bases and J by 1 base, with 3 bases between. CDR3 DNA sequence: TGTGCCAGTAGAGCGAACACTGAAGCTTTCTTT. Its translation is CASRANTEAFF.

V gene TRBV4-2 combines with J gene TRBJ1-5, with D possibly TRBD1 on 5 matching bases. Trimming took off 0 bases at V and 1 base at J, with 7 bases between the two ends. This CDR3 has 15 amino acids. Germline CDR1 is LGHNA and CDR2 is YNFKEQ. For the CDR3, the DNA is TGTGCCAGCAGCCAAGAGGGGCCAAGCAATCAGCCCCAGCATTTT. Encoded protein: CASSQEGPSNQPQHF.

The J gene is TRBJ1-5, the V gene TRBV6-6; D might be TRBD1 (6 bases). This CDR3 is 13 amino acids long. CDR1 and CDR2 from the germline V gene are MNHNY and SVGAGI (reference sequence). V lost 6 bases and J lost 4, with 10 bases in between. The CDR3 loop reads CASSGQLNQPQHF. For the CDR3, the DNA is TGTGCCAGCAGCGGACAGCTGAATCAGCCCCAGCATTTT.

Turning to this clone: Mismatch with germline at one junction end may stem from a read error. Other DNA sequences within the sample encode an identical CDR3. The chain is built from TRBV6-6 and TRBJ1-6; 7 nucleotides align to TRBD1. In germline, CDR1 is MNHNY, CDR2 SVGAGI (reference sequence). This CDR3 spans 14 amino acids. The CDR3: CASIPDRTNSPLHF. CDR3 coding DNA: TGTGCCAGCATTCCGGACAGGACTAATTCCCCCCTCCACTTT.

The V and J genes are TRBV18 and TRBJ1-5, with 12 nucleotides matching TRBD1. The CDR3 contains 16 residues. From germline, CDR1 is KGHSH and CDR2 LQKENI. V trimming: 5 bases; J trimming: 6 bases; junction bases outside the gene matches: 8. CDR3 bases: TGTGCCAGCTCAGCCGGGACAGGGGGCTCCGGTCAGCCCCAGCATTTT. Its protein product is CASSAGTGGSGQPQHF.

This chain's CDR3 is CAWSGGVLETQYF. The DNA for the CDR3 is TGTGCCTGGAGTGGTGGAGTTTTGGAGACCCAGTACTTC. The gene calls are TRBV30 and TRBJ2-5; D remains ambiguous. V was shortened by 1 base and J by 5 bases, with 11 bases between the two germline ends. Germline V gene data show CDR1 as GTSNPN and CDR2 as SVGIG (reference sequence). The CDR3 loop spans 13 amino acids.

This chain joins TRBV7-2 and TRBJ1-1, with TRBD1 matching over 9 bases. The trim removed 1 base at V and 2 bases at J, leaving 14 bases unmatched. The CDR3 has 19 residues. Looked up from germline, CDR1 is SGHTA and CDR2 is FQGNSA. The CDR3 DNA sequence: TGTGCCAGCAGCTTAGGTCTTGCGGGACAGGGTTCCATAAACACTGAAGCTTTCTTT. Protein: CASSLGLAGQGSINTEAFF.

This clone has just a few counts. The J gene is TRBJ1-2, the V gene TRBV5-1; D is unclear. V gave up 0 bases and J gave up 4 bases, with 10 bases separating them. The length of the CDR3 is 14 residues. Germline lookup yields CDR1 SGHRS and CDR2 YFSETQ. The CDR3, as DNA: TGCGCCAGCAGCTTGGGGCAGGCTGTCTATGGCTACACCTTC. The encoded protein is CASSLGQAVYGYTF.